The T cell receptor (beta chain) under discussion was sequenced for a study of blood T cell repertoires in COVID-19. Study background: The cDNA or gDNA used as material had been derived from T cells, B-cell-depleted T cells, or PBMCs.

Source study methods: How many nucleated cells were present was estimated from reference gene primer amplification. The repertoire was sequenced with immunoSEQ multiplex PCR; TCRdb's copy has only in-frame clones and lacks some. The V and J calls and clone size come from that table; D and trimming were worked out from the DNA. The data show about 65,000 clones, with 75% to 85% seen just once and around 14% held by the top ten. This clone has just one count. There are 14 residues in the CDR3. The V gene's germline CDR1 is LNHDA and CDR2 SQIVND (reference sequence). V was shortened by 8 bases and J by 0 bases, with 11 bases between the two germline ends.

The TCR was taken from a man aged 80 or over with acute or convalescent COVID-19. What was sequenced was peripheral blood. J is TRBJ1-5 and V is TRBV19; the D gene is possibly TRBD1 (5 bases). The CDR3 DNA follows: TGTGCCAGTTCGAGACAGATTAGCAATCAGCCCCAGCATTTT. Protein sequence: CASSRQISNQPQHF.